This TCR beta chain derives from a study of tumor-infiltrating lymphocytes in primary liver carcinoma. Across the study: Each sample had roughly 3.5 to 7.5 million productive TCRbeta reads regardless of tissue type. Regarding the study as a whole: Top-250-clone fractions were significantly higher in tumors than in blood (p = 0.039). Tumor region pairs showed greater overlap than either tumor-adjacent or tumor-blood pairs did.

Co-extraction of both nucleic acids (RNA and DNA) used roughly 19-33 mg of unsorted bulk tissue. Five distinct regions per tumor were sampled. There are 19 residues in the CDR3. The germline gives CDR1 LNHDA, CDR2 SQIVND (reference sequence). With respect to this clonotype: Its antigen is still unknown. A junction boundary mismatches the germline segment, possibly from a read error.

Making TCR beta cDNA involved 400 to 600 ng total RNA and a constant-region primer. Slightly modified ARM-PCR, run as three nested multiplex PCR rounds, produced the TCR beta libraries. Running roughly 10 cycles apiece, the first two PCR rounds relied on TRBV1-TRBV30 forward primers together with a C-beta reverse primer. TCRdb reprocessed the multiplex PCR reads via MiXCR and lists one record per CDR3 protein. Of about 64,000 distinct CDR3 sequences listed, about two thirds are singletons. Material for sequencing was liver tumor tissue from sampling region 4. As to subset: tumor region T4, right-lateral pole. The receptor was isolated from a man aged 40-49 years with primary liver carcinoma and hepatitis B virus infection. The chain carries TRBV19 and TRBJ2-1; 16 bases map to TRBD2. Here the CDR3 DNA reads TGTGCCAGTAGTATGGCCGGGACTAGCGGGAGGGGCTCCTACAATGGGCAGTTCTTC. It encodes CASSMAGTSGRGSYNGQFF.